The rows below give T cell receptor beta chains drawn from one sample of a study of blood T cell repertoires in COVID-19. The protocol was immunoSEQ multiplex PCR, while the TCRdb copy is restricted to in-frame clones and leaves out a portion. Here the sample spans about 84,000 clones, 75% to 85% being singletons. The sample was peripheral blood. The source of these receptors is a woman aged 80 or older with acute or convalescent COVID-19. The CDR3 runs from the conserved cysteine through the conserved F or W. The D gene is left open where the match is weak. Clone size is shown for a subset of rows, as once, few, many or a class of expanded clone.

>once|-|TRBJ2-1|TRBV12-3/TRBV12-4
TGTGCCAGCAGTGCACGACAGAACAATGAGCAGTTCTTC
CASSARQNNEQFF
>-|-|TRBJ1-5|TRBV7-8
TGTGCCAGCAGCTTAGAACAGGGTAACGGTCAGCCCCAGCATTTT
CASSLEQGNGQPQHF
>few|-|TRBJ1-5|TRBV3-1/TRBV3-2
TGTGCCAGCAGCCAAGCAGGGAACCAGCCCCAGCATTTT
CASSQAGNQPQHF
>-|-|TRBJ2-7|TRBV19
TGTGCCAGTAGTATCCAGGGTGGGTCTTACGAGCAGTACTTC
CASSIQGGSYEQYF
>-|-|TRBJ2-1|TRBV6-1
TGTGCCAGCAGTGAATACCGACAGGACCCCTACAATGAGCAGTTCTTC
CASSEYRQDPYNEQFF
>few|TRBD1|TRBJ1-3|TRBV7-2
TGTGCCAGCAGCTTGGACAGGCTCTCTGGAAACACCATATATTTT
CASSLDRLSGNTIYF
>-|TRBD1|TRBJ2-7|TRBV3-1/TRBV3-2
TGTGCCAGCAGCCAAAGGACAGGGCGCAACGAGCAGTACTTC
CASSQRTGRNEQYF
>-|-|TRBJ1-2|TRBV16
TGTGCCAGCAGCCAATCGTCGGGGAGCAACTATGGCTACACCTTC
CASSQSSGSNYGYTF
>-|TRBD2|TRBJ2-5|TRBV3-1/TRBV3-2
TGTGCCAGCAGCCCGGCCGGGGGGGGAAAAGAGACCCAGTACTTC
CASSPAGGGKETQYF
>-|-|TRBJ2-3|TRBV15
TGTGCCACCAGCACACAGACAGAAAGCACAGATACGCAGTATTTT
CATSTQTESTDTQYF
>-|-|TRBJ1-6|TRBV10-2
TGCGCCAGCGCTGGACAGATGAATTCACCCCTCCACTTT
CASAGQMNSPLHF
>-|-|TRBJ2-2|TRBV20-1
TGCAGTGCTAGTCCCCTGGCCGGGGACACCGGGGAGCTGTTTTTT
CSASPLAGDTGELFF
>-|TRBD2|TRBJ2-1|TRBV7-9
TGTGCCATAACTCCCCGGCGGGAGGGCCTCACGTATGAGCAGTTCTTC
CAITPRREGLTYEQFF
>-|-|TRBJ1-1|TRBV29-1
TGCAGCGTTGCCTGGGGGGGGATGAACACTGAAGCTTTCTTT
CSVAWGGMNTEAFF
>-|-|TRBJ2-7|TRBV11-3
TGTGCCAGCAGCCAACATGGCGGGGCCTTTGTCGCCGAGCAGTACTTC
CASSQHGGAFVAEQYF
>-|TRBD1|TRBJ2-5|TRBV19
TGTGCCAGTAGCAAAACAGGGGTCGCAGAGACCCAGTACTTC
CASSKTGVAETQYF
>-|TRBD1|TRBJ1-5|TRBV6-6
TGTGCCAGCAGTCGAAGGGCGGACAGGGGGCATAATACGGCCCAGCATTTT
CASSRRADRGHNTAQHF
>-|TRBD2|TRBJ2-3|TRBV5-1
TGCGCCAGCACTATAGGGACTAGCGGCACAGATACGCAGTATTTT
CASTIGTSGTDTQYF
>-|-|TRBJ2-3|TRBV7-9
TGTGCCAGCACACTTAGAGATACGCAGTATTTT
CASTLRDTQYF
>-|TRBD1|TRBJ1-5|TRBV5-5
TGTGCCAGCAGCCCCGGACAGGGTGGTCAGCCCCAGCATTTT
CASSPGQGGQPQHF
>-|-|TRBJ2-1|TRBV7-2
TGTGCCAGCAGAGTGCGGGGTAACTCCTACAATGAGCAGTTCTTC
CASRVRGNSYNEQFF
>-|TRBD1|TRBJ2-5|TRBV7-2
TGTGCCAGCAGCCCATCCCGGGACAGTCAAGAGACCCAGTACTTC
CASSPSRDSQETQYF
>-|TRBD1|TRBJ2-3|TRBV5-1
TGCGCCAGCAGCGGAGGGACAGGGAGCACAGATACGCAGTATTTT
CASSGGTGSTDTQYF
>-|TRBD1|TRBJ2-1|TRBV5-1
TGCGCCAGCAGCAGGGACAGGGGGTGGAATGAGCAGTTCTTC
CASSRDRGWNEQFF
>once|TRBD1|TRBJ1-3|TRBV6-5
TGTGCCAGCAGGGGACAGAACTCTGGAAACACCATATATTTT
CASRGQNSGNTIYF
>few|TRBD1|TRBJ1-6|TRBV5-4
TGTGCCAGCAGCATACAGGGGTTTAGCTCACCCCTCCACTTT
CASSIQGFSSPLHF
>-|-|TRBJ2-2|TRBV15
TGTGCCACCAGCAGAGATTATAGCAACACCGGGGAGCTGTTTTTT
CATSRDYSNTGELFF
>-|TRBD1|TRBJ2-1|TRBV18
TGTGCCAGCTCACTACGTGGCTGGGGACAGGCTTTGGGTGAGCAGTTCTTC
CASSLRGWGQALGEQFF
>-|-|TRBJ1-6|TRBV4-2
TGTGCCAGCAGCCAAGACCACTTGTCACCCCTCCACTTT
CASSQDHLSPLHF
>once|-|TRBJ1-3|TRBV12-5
TGTGCTAGTGGTTTTGGCTACATGAGGGTCGGAAACACCATATATTTT
CASGFGYMRVGNTIYF
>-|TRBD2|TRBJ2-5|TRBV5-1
TGCGCCAGCAGCTTGGGACTAGCGCAAGAGACCCAGTACTTC
CASSLGLAQETQYF
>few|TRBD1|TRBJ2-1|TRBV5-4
TGTGCCAGCAGCCCAGGGGGCGGGCTTTACAATGAGCAGTTCTTC
CASSPGGGLYNEQFF
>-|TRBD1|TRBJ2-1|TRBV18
TGTGCCAGCTCACCAGCGGGACAGGGGCTCAATGAGCAGTTCTTC
CASSPAGQGLNEQFF
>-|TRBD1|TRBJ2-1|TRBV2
TGTGCCAGCAGTGACATGGGACAGGGGGACAATGAGCAGTTCTTC
CASSDMGQGDNEQFF
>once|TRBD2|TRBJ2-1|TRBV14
TGTGCCAGCAGCCAAGGAATAGCGGGAGGTGGTGAGCAGTTCTTC
CASSQGIAGGGEQFF
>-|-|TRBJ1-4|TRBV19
TGTGCCAGTAGTCCAGGGTGGAATGAAAAACTGTTTTTT
CASSPGWNEKLFF
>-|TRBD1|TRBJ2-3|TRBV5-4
TGTGCCAGCAGCCCCGGACAGGATAGCACAGATACGCAGTATTTT
CASSPGQDSTDTQYF